The present entry profiles one T cell receptor beta chain with its context. Ten or more counts support this clonotype. No antigen is known for it. Base quality data are lacking; no much larger clone is found one base away. The data originate from a study of spatial heterogeneity in lung cancer (dated by TCRdb to 2018 to 2020). In the study overall: Beta-chain transcripts were consistently detected in greater numbers than alpha-chain transcripts, which likely reflected higher beta-chain transcript abundance. Both alpha and beta chains were TCR-sequenced in approximately 200 tumor regions, around 65 matched nontumor lung samples and 56 PBMC samples obtained at surgery. The study linked features of the TCR repertoire to counts of nonsynonymous mutations, which were determined by whole-exome sequencing of tumor tissue. A strong correlation was found between TCR transcript counts in tumor regions and a T cell transcriptional module score from matched bulk RNA-seq. In non-small cell lung cancer, the study quantitatively compared TCR alpha and beta repertoires across several tumor regions, matched nontumor lung, and blood. In the raw uncorrected reads, each unique combination of TCR and UMI appeared on average more than ten times.

This specimen's time point label, per the study, means: sample taken at primary tumor resection. Samples were obtained from over 70 patients with early-stage, untreated non-small cell lung cancer from the lung TRACERx cohort. For TCR sequencing, whole RNA was extracted from tumor and nontumor lung tissue, or from cryopreserved PBMC samples, and no cell sorting was done. Only patients for whom sufficient RNA was available from at least two tumor regions were selected for TCR sequencing. A lung pathologist reviewed the tumor and adjacent nontumor lung specimens before the specimens were selected. The CDR3, from cysteine to phenylalanine, totals 16 residues. Just the 48-base CDR3 DNA is kept, in frame starting at base 1. Looking up the germline V gene yields CDR1 SQVTM and CDR2 ANQGSEA. V was cut back by 4 bases and J by 5 bases, leaving a gap of 23 bases between them. General findings and caveats noted by the study authors: TCR-seq was estimated to cover only about 7% of tumor T cells for alpha chains and approximately 12% for beta chains. Counts of ubiquitous and regional expanded TCRs were found to correlate with counts of ubiquitous and regional nonsynonymous mutations, respectively. A correlation was observed between the number of expanded intratumoral alpha and beta TCRs and the tumor nonsynonymous mutation count. Additional single-cell paired TCR alpha and beta sequencing was considered necessary to confirm, at a functional level, the hypothesis that regional TCRs recognize regional mutations.

Libraries were made using 5' RACE. Reads for this sample came from a NextSeq 500. The TCR library protocol attached a unique molecular identifier to each TCR cDNA molecule to allow correction of PCR and sequencing errors. For the original study's pipeline: TCR identification, UMI-based error correction and CDR3 extraction were performed with Decombinator tools. Expanded TCRs were defined as those above a frequency of 2 per 1,000, corresponding to the top 1% of the tumor frequency distribution. Expanded tumor TCRs statistically deemed absent (corrected P<0.05) from at least one tumor region were classed as regional, and all other expanded tumor TCRs were classed as ubiquitous. Rényi diversity was computed with the R vegan package after subsampling each repertoire 100 times to 5,000 TCRs. CDR3 similarity networks were built from amino acid triplet string-kernel similarity, connecting CDR3s with pairwise similarity above 0.82. The public reads were run again by TCRdb, first through fastp at Q25 and then through MiXCR, and only productive beta chains were kept. Records with the same CDR3 protein are collapsed into one entry carrying the most frequent genes and DNA. TCRdb, not the authors, supplied the V and J calls. Present in this sample are about 10,000 distinct CDR3 sequences, 10% to 15% of which were seen just once. The ten largest clones take up over 10% of the sample.

The sample consisted of lung tumor tissue, taken at surgery. The TCR originated in a female donor with early-stage non-small cell lung cancer. This chain joins TRBV29-1 to TRBJ1-1, and TRBD1 may be the D gene, going by 5 matching bases. This receptor has the CDR3 CSVVSWDPQRGTEAFF. The sequence in DNA is TGCAGCGTTGTTTCCTGGGACCCGCAGAGGGGAACTGAAGCTTTCTTT.